These T cell receptor beta chains were read from a single sample in a study of CD4 T cells in relation to SARS-CoV-2 and coronaviruses. The repertoire was sequenced with immunoSEQ multiplex PCR; TCRdb's copy has only in-frame clones and lacks some. Among fewer than 25,000 clones, less than 85% were seen once, and the ten largest hold 29%. Their specific antigens are unknown. The sequenced sample consisted of CD4+ T cells from PBMCs, cultured in vitro. These receptor sequences come from a human donor in good health. CDR3s include the opening cysteine and the closing phenylalanine or tryptophan. D genes are given only for firm matches. Only part of the rows carry a size: once, few, many, or a class if the clone is expanded.

>.|.|TRBV5-1|TRBJ2-5
TGCGCCAGCAGCGGGAGCCCGGAGGGAGAGACCCAGTACTTC
CASSGSPEGETQYF
>.|TRBD2|TRBV5-1|TRBJ2-7
TGCGCCAGCAGCGAGTCCACGACTAGCGGGAGGAACGAGCAGTACTTC
CASSESTTSGRNEQYF
>once|.|TRBV5-1|TRBJ2-5
TGCGCCAGCAGCTTGGACTCGAGGGCAGAGACCCAGTACTTC
CASSLDSRAETQYF
>.|.|TRBV15|TRBJ2-1
TGTGCCACCAGCAGAGATTGGGGACTTACCAATGAGCAGTTCTTC
CATSRDWGLTNEQFF
>.|.|TRBV28|TRBJ1-1
TGTGCCAGCAGTTTTTGGGGAGATACTGAAGCTTTCTTT
CASSFWGDTEAFF
>.|.|TRBV5-1|TRBJ2-5
TGCGCCAGCAGCTTAAACAGTGGGGAGACCCAGTACTTC
CASSLNSGETQYF
>.|.|TRBV4-2|TRBJ1-4
TGTGCCAGCAGCCAAGTCGGCGGCAACGGGGGGGAAAAACTGTTTTTT
CASSQVGGNGGEKLFF
>.|.|TRBV5-4|TRBJ2-1
TGTGCCAGCAGCTTGACGGGGGCTGCGCGGGACAGTGAGCAGTTCTTC
CASSLTGAARDSEQFF
>few|.|TRBV7-8|TRBJ1-5
TGTGCCAGCAGCTTAGAGAGGGGACCCAATCAGCCCCAGCATTTT
CASSLERGPNQPQHF
>.|.|TRBV10-3|TRBJ2-1
TGTGCCATCACCCGGGGTGACAAGGTTGATGAGCAGTTCTTC
CAITRGDKVDEQFF
>.|TRBD1|TRBV18|TRBJ1-4
TGTGCCAGCTCACCGCGGACAGGGCAGGATAATGAAAAACTGTTTTTT
CASSPRTGQDNEKLFF
>.|.|TRBV6-5|TRBJ1-5
TGTGCCAGCAGTTACGGACACCGATCCCTCAATCAGCCCCAGCATTTT
CASSYGHRSLNQPQHF
>.|.|TRBV6-5|TRBJ2-6
TGTGCCAGCAGTTACTCCGGGGGCTCTGGGGCCAACGTCCTGACTTTC
CASSYSGGSGANVLTF
>.|TRBD1|TRBV6-5|TRBJ1-1
TGTGCCAGTAGAACAGGGGAGAACACTGAAGCTTTCTTT
CASRTGENTEAFF
>.|TRBD1|TRBV19|TRBJ2-2
TGTGCCAGTCAGGACAGGGGGAACACCGGGGAGCTGTTTTTT
CASQDRGNTGELFF
>.|TRBD2|TRBV18|TRBJ2-7
TGTGCCAGCTCACCACCGTTAGGACTAGCGGGTACCTACGAGCAGTACTTC
CASSPPLGLAGTYEQYF
>.|.|TRBV6-1|TRBJ2-5
TGTGCCAGCAGTGAATGGGCAGCGGACCAAGAGACCCAGTACTTC
CASSEWAADQETQYF
>.|TRBD1|TRBV2|TRBJ1-1
TGTGCCAGCAGGGGGAGGGGGCCGGCGAACACTGAAGCTTTCTTT
CASRGRGPANTEAFF
>.|TRBD2|TRBV11-2|TRBJ2-3
TGTGCCAGCAGCTTGGAATACGGGAGGGGCACAGATACGCAGTATTTT
CASSLEYGRGTDTQYF
>once|.|TRBV18|TRBJ2-3
TGTGCCAGCTCACCACAGGGACTGAACACAGATACGCAGTATTTT
CASSPQGLNTDTQYF
>.|.|TRBV5-1|TRBJ2-5
TGCGCCAGCAGCTTAAGGGCAGAGACCCAGTACTTC
CASSLRAETQYF
>.|.|TRBV2|TRBJ1-1
TGTGCCGGTTCCCAGGGGAACACTGAAGCTTTCTTT
CAGSQGNTEAFF
>.|TRBD1|TRBV24-1|TRBJ1-5
TGTGCCACCAGTGATTCCCGACAGGGGACTCTGCTACGCGATACGCCCCAGCATTTT
CATSDSRQGTLLRDTPQHF
>few|TRBD2|TRBV6-1|TRBJ2-7
TGTGCCAGCAGTGACGGCTCGGGGGGAACCTACGAGCAGTACTTC
CASSDGSGGTYEQYF
>.|TRBD2|TRBV5-4|TRBJ2-1
TGTGCCAGCAGCTTGCTAGCGGGAGGTGGAAATGAGCAGTTCTTC
CASSLLAGGGNEQFF
>.|.|TRBV3-1/TRBV3-2|TRBJ2-7
TGTGCCAGCAGCCAAGTCGCACCCACAGGAGGGCAGTACTTC
CASSQVAPTGGQYF
>.|TRBD1|TRBV9|TRBJ2-3
TGTGCCAGCAGTTCCGGGACAGGGTTCGGTAATACGCAGTATTTT
CASSSGTGFGNTQYF
>.|.|TRBV4-1|TRBJ2-1
TGCGCCAGCAGCCCGGTGGGGGGACAGAAACTCTACAATGAGCAGTTCTTC
CASSPVGGQKLYNEQFF
>.|.|TRBV2|TRBJ2-3
TGTGCCAGCAGTGGCTCTATCGACGGAAACACAGATACGCAGTATTTT
CASSGSIDGNTDTQYF
>.|TRBD2|TRBV7-3|TRBJ2-1
TGTGCCAGCAGCTCCGGACTAGCGGCTTACAATGAGCAGTTCTTC
CASSSGLAAYNEQFF
>.|.|TRBV5-1|TRBJ1-4
TGCGCCAGCAGCTTTACCGGATTTGCTAATGAAAAACTGTTTTTT
CASSFTGFANEKLFF
>once|.|TRBV7-3|TRBJ2-7
TGTGCCAGCAGCTTAAACGGAGTTAACGAGCAGTACTTC
CASSLNGVNEQYF
>.|.|TRBV12-5|TRBJ1-2
TGTGCTAGTGGTTTGGTACTTGACAGTGGCTACACCTTC
CASGLVLDSGYTF
>.|.|TRBV25-1|TRBJ1-3
TGTGCCAGCATGTCCGTAGGGGCGAGTTCTGGAAACACCATATATTTT
CASMSVGASSGNTIYF
>.|TRBD1|TRBV5-6|TRBJ1-1
TGTGCCAGCAGCATACTTAAACACAGGGGGGGCACTGAAGCTTTCTTT
CASSILKHRGGTEAFF
>.|TRBD1|TRBV7-6|TRBJ1-3
TGTGCCAGCAGCCGACAGGGGGCGAGTGGAAACACCATATATTTT
CASSRQGASGNTIYF
>.|.|TRBV5-6|TRBJ2-7
TGTGCCAGCAGCTTCGGACACGAGCAGTACTTC
CASSFGHEQYF
>.|.|TRBV5-1|TRBJ2-1
TGCGCCAGCAGCTTGGGGACAGACTACAATGAGCAGTTCTTC
CASSLGTDYNEQFF
>.|.|TRBV5-1|TRBJ2-2
TGCGCCAGCAGTTACCTGCGGGACACCGGGGAGCTGTTTTTT
CASSYLRDTGELFF